This T cell receptor beta chain came from a study of T cells in localized non-small cell lung cancer (dated by TCRdb to the early 2020s). Notes on the research overall: T cell repertoires of about 240 early-stage NSCLC patients were analyzed, with tumors being compared against uninvolved tumor-adjacent lungs. The cohort was made up of about 240 treatment-naive NSCLC patients whose localized lung tumors had been resected. Of the NSCLC patients, roughly 130 were male and about a hundred were female, and the mean age was about 69 years. General conclusions and limits of the study: Uninvolved tumor-adjacent lung showed the highest T cell clonality, higher than tumor, which suggests more focused antigenic responses in the uninvolved tumor-adjacent lung. A median of roughly 50 of the top 100 tumor clones turned up in the paired uninvolved adjacent lung, and under 30 of those clones also ranked among the top 100 of that same adjacent lung. Since the design was exploratory, TCR variables were selected using unadjusted p-values with no false-discovery rate correction. Higher blood T cell density associated with longer overall survival, while higher adjacent-lung clonality associated with shorter survival. Multi-region tumor sequencing was not performed, so intratumor heterogeneity could not be excluded.

With respect to this clone: The antigen it binds to is not known. The record has no base qualities; no much larger clone is one base away.

The germline ends are 12 bases apart after V is trimmed by 0 bases and J by 5 bases. From a lookup of the germline V gene (reference sequence), CDR1 and CDR2 are WNHNN and SYGVQD. Inclusive of the bounding cysteine and phenylalanine, the CDR3 is 15 residues long. The sequence is cut down to CDR3 DNA, 45 bases in frame from base 1. TCR beta CDR3 regions were sequenced from DNA using the immunoSEQ Assay. Per the source publication's procedure: To compute T cell density, TCR beta template counts were normalized to usable DNA, which was estimated by amplifying housekeeping genes. Richness was estimated using the preseqR package, with extrapolation to 400,000 templates for PBMC samples and to 120,000 templates for tissue samples. Clonality was defined by subtracting Pielou's evenness from one. To identify tissue-enriched TCRs, differential abundance testing was run on productive amino-acid clonotypes with a minimum total count of 5 and an alpha of 0.1. The Jaccard Index and the Morisita Overlap Index were used to quantify repertoire overlap between compartments. GLIPH grouped TCR beta CDR3s together with public tetramer-defined viral CDR3s, and a viral motif had to include at least three viral sequences and show V-gene enrichment. Held by TCRdb, this immuneACCESS table contains in-frame sequences only and omits some clones. Under half of the omission traces to an unresolved V gene where checked; the cause of the rest is unknown. V and J calls and clone size come straight from that table; D and trimming were deduced from the DNA. The sample table shows 55,000 to 75,000 clones, and 70% to 90% are seen once. The top ten clones comprise 20% to 25% of the sample.

At diagnosis, peripheral blood, uninvolved tumor-adjacent lung and tumor were collected and were preserved as a mix of fresh-frozen and FFPE material. For TCR repertoire profiling, the blood samples were analyzed as peripheral blood mononuclear cells. The starting material was peripheral blood, obtained before any cancer treatment. This clonotype was obtained from a male donor older than 55 with stage III squamous cell lung carcinoma. The V and J genes are TRBV10-1 and TRBJ2-3; the D gene cannot be named for sure. This receptor carries the CDR3 CASSESGRQEDTQYF. The DNA sequence reads TGCGCCAGCAGTGAGTCAGGAAGGCAAGAAGATACGCAGTATTTT.